This T cell receptor (beta chain) was obtained from a study of blood T cell repertoires in COVID-19. Study at large: Samples came from the United States, Italy and Spain, spanning acute and convalescent COVID-19. PBMCs, B-cell-depleted T cells, or T cells provided the cDNA or gDNA that made up the material.

V lost 3 bases to trimming and J lost 2 bases, with 7 bases between them. Germline CDR1 SGHTA, CDR2 FQGNSA. The CDR3 contains 13 residues. Original analysis: Quantification of nucleated cells was approximated via reference gene primer amplification. The repertoire was sequenced with immunoSEQ multiplex PCR; TCRdb's copy has only in-frame clones and lacks some. D and trimming were read from the DNA, whereas the V and J calls and clone size are those reported in that table. The repertoire has about 120,000 clones, just over 90% of them found once; the top ten carry under 2%. The sequenced sample consisted of peripheral blood. This TCR derives from a human donor with active COVID-19. The donor label of this sample is uncertain. The chain carries TRBV7-2 and TRBJ1-2; D call uncertain. DNA of the CDR3: TGTGCCAGCAGCTTCAAACAGAACTATGGCTACACCTTC. Translated: CASSFKQNYGYTF.